This passage covers 10 T cell receptor beta chains from one sample sequenced in a study of somatic mutations in cytotoxic T cells in rheumatoid arthritis. Assay: immunoSEQ multiplex PCR; the TCRdb copy retains only in-frame clones and omits some. Of about 19,000 clones detected, around 81% appear once; the ten largest clones hold roughly 11%. Source material: CD8+ T cells sorted from blood. Receptors were obtained from a man aged 18 to 30 with rheumatoid arthritis.

The rearrangement links TRBV11-2 to TRBJ2-1; 12 positions agree with TRBD2. The CDR3 consists of 17 residues. The J segment lost 0 bases and the V segment lost 3 bases, leaving 3 bases of the junction unmatched. Germline CDR1 and CDR2: SGHAT and FQNNGV. DNA of the CDR3: TGTGCCAGCAGCTTCAGGACTAGCGGGGCCTCCTACAATGAGCAGTTCTTC. This codes for CASSFRTSGASYNEQFF. Filled out from reference TRBV11-2 and TRBJ2-1, the complete variable domain reads EAGVAQSPRYKIIEKRQSVAFWCNPISGHATLYWYQQILGQGPKLLIQFQNNGVVDDSQLPKDRFSAERLKGVDSTLKIQPAKLEDSAVYLCASSFRTSGASYNEQFFGPGTRLTVL.

This chain joins TRBV4-1 and TRBJ1-1; 10 bases fit TRBD1. CDR3 length equals 14 residues. Germline V gene sequence: CDR1 MGHRA, CDR2 YSYEKL. Losses at the gene ends were 3 bases for V and 7 bases for J; bases not matched to a gene: 5. The CDR3 spells CASSQLDRGSEAFF. The CDR3 DNA sequence: TGCGCCAGCAGCCAGCTGGACAGGGGGAGTGAAGCTTTCTTT.

The chain joins TRBV4-3 to TRBJ2-3; TRBD1 aligns across 8 bases. Germline loops: CDR1 LGHNA, CDR2 YSLEER. CDR3 length: 17 residues. Trimming cost V 0 bases and J 2 bases; bases outside gene matches: 7. Here the CDR3 reads CASSQDTGGIDTDTQYF. CDR3 bases: TGCGCCAGCAGCCAAGACACAGGGGGGATAGACACAGATACGCAGTATTTT.

This chain connects TRBV7-2 to TRBJ1-4; 10 nucleotides align to TRBD1. Per germline, CDR1 SGHTA and CDR2 FQGNSA. J gave up 6 bases and V 5 bases, and 3 bases lay outside the gene matches. The CDR3 is 14 amino acids. The CDR3 bases are TGTGCCAGCAGCCTTGGGACAGGGGATGAAAAACTGTTTTTT. Translated, it gives CASSLGTGDEKLFF. Complete variable domain (other parts from reference TRBV7-2 and TRBJ1-4): GAGVSQSPSNKVTEKGKDVELRCDPISGHTALYWYRQSLGQGLEFLIYFQGNSAPDKSGLPSDRFSAERTGGSVSTLTIQRTQQEDSAVYLCASSLGTGDEKLFFGSGTQLSVL.

The V call is TRBV28, the J call TRBJ1-1; D uncertain. Trimming stripped 6 bases from V and 1 base from J, with 15 bases between. The CDR3 totals 15 residues. Germline values: CDR1 MDHEN, CDR2 SYDVKM. The CDR3 DNA follows: TGTGCCAGCAGGCCCAGAGGGATTGGGAACACTGAAGCTTTCTTT. Translated: CASRPRGIGNTEAFF.

This chain connects TRBV28 to TRBJ2-3, with D hard to call. In germline, CDR1 is MDHEN, CDR2 SYDVKM. Trimming took 4 bases from V and 2 from J, leaving 13 bases between them. The CDR3 is 15 residues long. The CDR3 region has the DNA TGTGCCAGCAGTTCCCGGTCCGATATCACAGATACGCAGTATTTT. This sequence encodes CASSSRSDITDTQYF. The full variable domain, its missing parts supplied by reference TRBV28 and TRBJ2-3, is DVKVTQSSRYLVKRTGEKVFLECVQDMDHENMFWYRQDPGLGLRLIYFSYDVKMKEKGDIPEGYSVSREKKERFSLILESASTNQTSMYLCASSSRSDITDTQYFGPGTRLTVL.

This chain connects TRBV9 to TRBJ1-6; D gene ambiguous. CDR3 length equals 14 residues. Per germline, CDR1 SGDLS and CDR2 YYNGEE. Trimming took 1 base from V and 16 from J, leaving 18 bases between them. In DNA, the CDR3 is TGTGCCAGCAGCGTATTACCTCTAAACGACCATCTCCACTTT. Translated, it gives CASSVLPLNDHLHF.

The CDR3 spells CASSHQGPYNEQFF. The CDR3 region has the DNA TGTGCCAGCAGTCACCAGGGGCCCTACAATGAGCAGTTCTTC. The rearrangement uses TRBV27 and TRBJ2-1; tentatively, D is TRBD1 (6 bases). Trimming took 5 bases from V and 2 from J, leaving 10 bases between them. The CDR3 length is 14 residues. Germline V gene data show CDR1 as MNHEY and CDR2 as SMNVEV (reference sequence).

In nucleotides, the CDR3 is TGCGCCAGCAGACTGAGGGGGAGGAAACGGGACTATGGCTACACCTTC. Its translation is CASRLRGRKRDYGYTF. The chain employs TRBV10-1 and TRBJ1-2; D might be TRBD1 (6 bases). Trimming removed 6 bases from V and 3 bases from J, with 20 bases in between. This CDR3 contains 16 residues. From germline, CDR1 is WNHNN and CDR2 SYGVQD (reference sequence).

The chain links TRBV10-3 to TRBJ2-3, with 7 bases fitting TRBD1. The trim removed 2 bases at V and 3 bases at J, leaving 11 bases unmatched. Germline V lookup: CDR1 ENHRY, CDR2 SYGVKD. The CDR3 is 17 residues long. CDR3 sequence (DNA): TGTGCCATCAGTGAGGCGTTTGGACAGGTCGCGACAGATACGCAGTATTTT. This codes for CAISEAFGQVATDTQYF.